These 21 T cell receptor beta chains came from one sample sequenced in a study of shared clonotypes between healthy human individuals (dated by TCRdb to the early 2020s). Preparation of the library involved the immunoSEQ multiplex PCR assay. TCRdb mirrors the immuneACCESS table, restricted to in-frame sequences. Some clones are absent from its copies; in checked studies, under half trace to an unresolved V gene, and the reason for the others is unknown. This sample comprises millions of clones, just over 90% of them detected only once. The ten largest account for under 0.45% of the sample. Sample: naive CD4+ T cells from PBMCs. The cell subset or site label, as the study defines it: CD45RA+ positively selected. The receptors come from a young man in good health. Some clones in this sample may be carry-over from other donors' samples.

The DNA for the CDR3 is TGTGCCAGCAGCGTAACTAGCGGGAGAGCACATGCCGGGGGAGATACGCAGTATTTT. It codes for CASSVTSGRAHAGGDTQYF. V usage is TRBV9 and J usage is TRBJ2-3, with 11 bases identical to TRBD2. The germline CDR1 and CDR2 sequences are SGDLS and YYNGEE. The CDR3 consists of 19 residues. The ends lost 1 base at V and 5 bases at J; junction bases unmatched: 15. The variable domain in full, completed from reference TRBV9 and TRBJ2-3, reads DSGVTQTPKHLITATGQRVTLRCSPRSGDLSVYWYQQSLDQGLQFLIQYYNGEERAKGNILERFSAQQFPDLHSELNLSSLELGDSALYFCASSVTSGRAHAGGDTQYFGPGTRLTVL.

The J gene is TRBJ2-1, the V gene TRBV29-1; 7 bases map to TRBD2. The CDR3 runs 15 residues. Per germline, CDR1 SQVTM and CDR2 ANQGSEA. V trimming: 1 base; J trimming: 7 bases; junction bases outside the gene matches: 10. The CDR3 is CSVEGRLAETNEQFF. CDR3 coding DNA: TGCAGCGTTGAAGGTCGGCTAGCGGAGACAAATGAGCAGTTCTTC.

The V and J genes are TRBV2 and TRBJ2-2; maybe TRBD2 (5 bases). The germline V and J ends were trimmed by 7 bases and 6 bases, with 9 bases remaining between them. Germline V gives CDR1 SNHLY, CDR2 FYNNEI. This CDR3 spans 12 amino acids. The DNA of the CDR3 is TGTGCCAGCACGGAGGATTCCGGGGAGCTGTTTTTT. This sequence encodes CASTEDSGELFF.

V and J are TRBV4-3 and TRBJ2-1, with 14 nucleotides matching TRBD2. The CDR3 loop spans 17 amino acids. Germline loops: CDR1 LGHNA, CDR2 YSLEER. With 4 bases clipped from V and 8 bases from J, the junction kept 10 bases outside the gene matches. The CDR3 DNA reads TGCGCCAGCAGCCCCGGACTAGCGGGAGGAAGTTGGGATGAGCAGTTCTTC. Protein sequence: CASSPGLAGGSWDEQFF.

This sequence joins TRBV5-4 and TRBJ1-3; the D is unclear. With 1 base removed from V and 3 bases from J, the gap between germline ends came to 11 bases. Germline CDR1 reads SGHNT; CDR2 reads YYREEE (reference sequence). The CDR3 has 15 amino acids. Written as DNA, the CDR3 is TGTGCCAGCAGCTTGTTTATGCAAGATGGAAACACCATATATTTT. Encoded protein: CASSLFMQDGNTIYF. The full variable domain, its missing parts supplied by reference TRBV5-4 and TRBJ1-3, is ETGVTQSPTHLIKTRGQQVTLRCSSQSGHNTVSWYQQALGQGPQFIFQYYREEENGRGNFPPRFSGLQFPNYSSELNVNALELDDSALYLCASSLFMQDGNTIYFGEGSWLTVV.

This rearrangement joins TRBV5-1 to TRBJ2-2, with 8 bases matching TRBD1. In germline, CDR1 is SGHRS, CDR2 YFSETQ. V was clipped by 4 bases and J by 1 base; unmatched bases: 6. CDR3 length: 16 residues. For the CDR3, the DNA is TGCGCCAGCAGCGAAACTGGGACAGGGAACACCGGGGAGCTGTTTTTT. Translating gives CASSETGTGNTGELFF. Full variable domain (outside the CDR3, taken from reference TRBV5-1 and TRBJ2-2): KAGVTQTPRYLIKTRGQQVTLSCSPISGHRSVSWYQQTPGQGLQFLFEYFSETQRNKGNFPGRFSGRQFSNSRSEMNVSTLELGDSALYLCASSETGTGNTGELFFGEGSRLTVL.

For this clone: At the DNA level, this CDR3 is encoded by other sequences in the same sample as well. Here the CDR3 DNA reads TGTGCCAGCAGGACAGGGTACGGCTACACCTTC. This translates into CASRTGYGYTF. V usage is TRBV6-5 and J usage is TRBJ1-2; the match to TRBD1 covers 7 bases. V was pared by 6 bases and J by 8 bases, with 3 bases of the junction left unmatched. There are 11 residues in the CDR3. Germline V gene data show CDR1 as MNHEY and CDR2 as SVGAGI.

The chain employs TRBV5-6 and TRBJ1-1; 9 bases agree with TRBD1. CDR1 and CDR2 from the germline V gene are SGHDT and YYEEEE. Trimming at V came to 0 bases and at J to 5 bases, leaving 5 bases not matched to a gene. This CDR3 spans 15 amino acids. The CDR3 DNA follows: TGTGCCAGCAGCTTGGTTGGGGACAGGGATACTGAAGCTTTCTTT. Translation gives CASSLVGDRDTEAFF.

The CDR3 sequence: CASAGHRSANEKLFF. CDR3 nucleotides: TGTGCCAGCGCGGGACACCGGTCGGCTAATGAAAAACTGTTTTTT. V gene TRBV25-1 combines with J gene TRBJ1-4; D possibly corresponds to TRBD1 (6 bases). The CDR3 covers 15 residues. V was trimmed by 8 bases and J by 3 bases, leaving 16 bases between them. Per germline, CDR1 MGHDK and CDR2 SYGVNS.

This clone came up once. The gene calls are TRBV18 and TRBJ1-2, with TRBD1 as a possible D gene (5 bases). Germline CDR1 and CDR2: KGHSH and LQKENI. The V end lost 2 bases, the J end lost 5 bases, and 9 bases lay between the germline ends. The CDR3 is 13 amino acids. CDR3 sequence: CASSPMEGYGYTF. CDR3 DNA sequence: TGTGCCAGCTCACCAATGGAGGGGTATGGCTACACCTTC.

This clone appeared a single time. The chain joins TRBV11-1 to TRBJ1-1, with TRBD1 identical over 11 bases. V trimming: 2 bases; J trimming: 3 bases; junction bases outside the gene matches: 5. The CDR3 loop spans 16 amino acids. Germline V gives CDR1 SGHAT, CDR2 FQDESV (reference sequence). CDR3 region: CASSLRTGGVDTEAFF. The CDR3 nucleotides are TGTGCCAGCAGCTTAAGGACAGGGGGCGTGGACACTGAAGCTTTCTTT.

This chain uses TRBV7-9 with TRBJ1-2; D remains ambiguous. Trimming pared 5 bases from V and 8 bases from J, leaving 15 bases between. The germline V gene has CDR1 SEHNR and CDR2 FQNEAQ (reference sequence). The CDR3 has 13 residues. The CDR3 DNA sequence: TGTGCCAGCAGCCGCCACGGGGTGAAAGGCTACACCTTC. It yields the protein CASSRHGVKGYTF. Together with reference TRBV7-9 and TRBJ1-2, the CDR3 gives the full variable domain: DTGVSQNPRHKITKRGQNVTFRCDPISEHNRLYWYRQTLGQGPEFLTYFQNEAQLEKSRLLSDRFSAERPKGSFSTLEIQRTEQGDSAMYLCASSRHGVKGYTFGSGTRLTVV.

The rearrangement joins TRBV10-1 to TRBJ2-1; D perhaps matches TRBD2 (5 bases). Trimming shortened V by 7 bases and J by 7 bases, and 17 bases separated the two germline ends. Germline assignment: CDR1 WNHNN and CDR2 SYGVQD (reference sequence). The CDR3 has 14 residues. The CDR3 sequence: CASMEAGVGNEQFF. In DNA form, the CDR3 reads TGCGCCAGCATGGAGGCTGGCGTGGGGAATGAGCAGTTCTTC.

On this clone: The sample contains more than one DNA sequence encoding this CDR3. The chain couples TRBV30 to TRBJ2-3; TRBD2 matches at 15 bases. J gave up 3 bases and V 2 bases, and 3 bases lay outside the gene matches. CDR3 size: 16 residues. The germline CDR1 and CDR2 sequences are GTSNPN and SVGIG (reference sequence). CDR3 bases: TGTGCCTGGAGTACCGGACTAGCGGGGGGGACAGATACGCAGTATTTT. Translation gives CAWSTGLAGGTDTQYF.

The gene calls are TRBV5-1 and TRBJ2-7, with 8 bases identical to TRBD1. Looked up from germline, CDR1 is SGHRS and CDR2 is YFSETQ. The CDR3 covers 15 residues. Losses at the gene ends were 0 bases for V and 2 bases for J; bases not matched to a gene: 4. DNA of the CDR3: TGCGCCAGCAGCTTGGGGACAGGGATTCCCTACGAGCAGTACTTC. Translating it yields CASSLGTGIPYEQYF.

Comments on this clone: Other DNA variants within this sample encode the same CDR3. The rearrangement joins TRBV9 to TRBJ2-3; 7 bases align to TRBD1. J was trimmed by 0 bases and V by 3 bases; bases with no gene match: 4. CDR3 length: 15 residues. Per germline, CDR1 SGDLS and CDR2 YYNGEE. The DNA for the CDR3 is TGTGCCAGCAGCGGCTCAGGGGGAAGCACAGATACGCAGTATTTT. Translating it yields CASSGSGGSTDTQYF.

J is TRBJ2-3 and V is TRBV5-1; no firm D call. The V end lost 0 bases, the J end lost 5 bases, and 10 bases lay between the germline ends. Germline CDR1 and CDR2: SGHRS and YFSETQ. The CDR3 runs to 14 residues. The CDR3 sequence is CASSLGSTVDTQYF. The CDR3 DNA is TGCGCCAGCAGCTTGGGGTCCACCGTAGATACGCAGTATTTT.

V gene TRBV4-3 combines with J gene TRBJ1-5; 7 bases match TRBD1. V trimming: 6 bases; J trimming: 5 bases; junction bases outside the gene matches: 10. CDR3 size: 15 residues. Germline values: CDR1 LGHNA, CDR2 YSLEER. This chain's CDR3 is CASSFSFDRDQPQHF. In DNA form, the CDR3 reads TGCGCCAGCAGTTTTTCGTTTGACAGGGATCAGCCCCAGCATTTT.

This sequence joins TRBV2 and TRBJ2-2; D possibly corresponds to TRBD2 (5 bases). The CDR3 is 15 residues long. V was clipped by 4 bases and J by 2 bases, with 11 bases between them. From germline, CDR1 is SNHLY and CDR2 FYNNEI. The CDR3: CASSAGLRNTGELFF. As DNA, the CDR3 is TGTGCCAGCAGTGCCGGACTCAGAAACACCGGGGAGCTGTTTTTT. The full variable domain, rest sourced from reference TRBV2 and TRBJ2-2, is EPEVTQTPSHQVTQMGQEVILRCVPISNHLYFYWYRQILGQKVEFLVSFYNNEISEKSEIFDDQFSVERPDGSNFTLKIRSTKLEDSAMYFCASSAGLRNTGELFFGEGSRLTVL.

The V and J genes are TRBV9 and TRBJ1-3, with D unclear. The germline gives CDR1 SGDLS, CDR2 YYNGEE. V lost 2 bases and J 4 bases, leaving 13 bases between the germline ends. CDR3 length: 15 amino acids. The CDR3: CASSVYQAGGNTIYF. The CDR3 bases are TGTGCCAGCAGCGTTTACCAGGCTGGCGGAAACACCATATATTTT.

As concerns this clone: This sample also contains other DNA sequences that code for the same CDR3. The chain recombines TRBV9 with TRBJ2-1; D is unclear. CDR1 and CDR2 from the germline V gene are SGDLS and YYNGEE. CDR3 length: 14 residues. The V and J ends lost 0 bases and 0 bases respectively, with 4 bases between them. The CDR3 loop is CASSVVASYNEQFF. DNA of the CDR3: TGTGCCAGCAGCGTAGTTGCCTCCTACAATGAGCAGTTCTTC.